Listed below are T cell receptor beta chains from one sample, sequenced in a study of blood T cell repertoires in COVID-19. Using immunoSEQ multiplex PCR, the repertoire was profiled, and TCRdb retains in-frame clones only, with some absent. Here the sample spans fewer than 350,000 clones, approximately 90% being singletons. Sequenced material: PBMCs or T cells enriched from blood (not recorded which). Receptors originate from a woman in her thirties or forties with acute COVID-19. Both conserved end residues are part of each CDR3. D genes are given only for firm matches. Rows give clone size only sometimes, using once, few, many, or a class for an expanded clone.

len,abundance,j_gene,d_gene,v_gene,CDR3nt,CDR3aa
14,.,TRBJ1-5,.,TRBV5-5,TGTGCCAGCAGCTTGGCCGGGGGGAATCAGCCCCAGCATTTT,CASSLAGGNQPQHF
14,.,TRBJ2-3,TRBD2,TRBV7-2,TGTGCCAGCAGCCGCGGACTAGCTTCAGATACGCAGTATTTT,CASSRGLASDTQYF
16,.,TRBJ2-2,TRBD2,TRBV11-2,TGTGCCAGCAGCTCGACTAGCGGGGGGAACACCGGGGAGCTGTTTTTT,CASSSTSGGNTGELFF
15,.,TRBJ2-1,.,TRBV9,TGTGCCAGCAGCGCGGATGGGAGCTCCTACAATGAGCAGTTCTTC,CASSADGSSYNEQFF
15,.,TRBJ1-3,.,TRBV6-5,TGTGCCAGCAGTATGACTGCCCTCTCTGGAAACACCATATATTTT,CASSMTALSGNTIYF
14,.,TRBJ1-4,TRBD1,TRBV5-6,TGTGCCAGCAGCGAGACAGGGGGTAATGAAAAACTGTTTTTT,CASSETGGNEKLFF
11,.,TRBJ2-5,.,TRBV2,TGTGCCAGCAGTACAACCAGGACCCAGTACTTC,CASSTTRTQYF
15,.,TRBJ2-1,TRBD2,TRBV7-6,TGTGCCAGCAGCTTACTAGCGGGAGCGGTCACTGAGCAGTTCTTC,CASSLLAGAVTEQFF
15,.,TRBJ2-1,TRBD1,TRBV6-5,TGTGCCAGCAGTCCGACAGGGACCGCCAAAAATGAGCAGTTCTTC,CASSPTGTAKNEQFF
17,.,TRBJ1-3,TRBD1,TRBV6-1,TGTGCCAGCAGTGGACAGGGGGCACTTTCCTTTGGAAACACCATATATTTT,CASSGQGALSFGNTIYF
18,.,TRBJ2-6,.,TRBV18,TGTGCCAGCTCACCACTCCGACAGGGAGGCTCTGGGGCCAACGTCCTGACTTTC,CASSPLRQGGSGANVLTF
13,.,TRBJ2-1,.,TRBV20-1,TGCAGTGCTAGTGACGGGAGAGGCAATGAGCAGTTCTTC,CSASDGRGNEQFF
15,.,TRBJ1-2,.,TRBV5-6,TGTGCCAGCAGCTTGGCGGGTCGGGGGAACTATGGCTACACCTTC,CASSLAGRGNYGYTF
13,.,TRBJ1-5,.,TRBV3-1/TRBV3-2,TGTGCCAGCAGCCACGAGTCCGGGACTCCAGTACATTTT,CASSHESGTPVHF
14,.,TRBJ2-7,.,TRBV6-5,TGTGCCAGCACTCACACCCAGCGGGCCTACGAGCAGTACTTC,CASTHTQRAYEQYF
15,.,TRBJ1-1,TRBD1,TRBV27,TGTGCCAGCAGACAAAGACAGGGATTGAACACTGAAGCTTTCTTT,CASRQRQGLNTEAFF
15,.,TRBJ2-7,.,TRBV7-2,TGTGCCAGCAGCTTAGGGCGGACAGAGGCCTACGAGCAGTACTTC,CASSLGRTEAYEQYF
15,.,TRBJ2-3,.,TRBV5-1,TGCGCCAGCAGCTCAAGGCAGGGTGGGACAGATACGCAGTATTTT,CASSSRQGGTDTQYF
16,.,TRBJ1-3,.,TRBV7-6,TGTGCCAGCAGCCCACAGGTTGGGAAGGCTGGAAACACCATATATTTT,CASSPQVGKAGNTIYF
14,.,TRBJ1-4,.,TRBV5-1,TGCGCCAGCAGCTTGGGGCTGACAGGCAAAAAACTGTTTTTT,CASSLGLTGKKLFF
16,.,TRBJ2-6,.,TRBV5-1,TGCGCCAGCAGCTTGGCTTTCTACTCTGGGGCCAACGTCCTGACTTTC,CASSLAFYSGANVLTF
14,.,TRBJ1-2,TRBD1,TRBV28,TGTGCCAGCACGGGACAGGGGGGTAACTATGGCTACACCTTC,CASTGQGGNYGYTF
16,.,TRBJ2-7,TRBD2,TRBV5-1,TGCGCCAGTGGGGCCGGGACTAGCGGGATGGGGTACGAGCAGTACTTC,CASGAGTSGMGYEQYF
15,.,TRBJ2-6,.,TRBV2,TGTGCCAGCAGTGAAGCGCCCGGGGGGGCCAACGTCCTGACTTTC,CASSEAPGGANVLTF
12,.,TRBJ2-2,.,TRBV5-5,TGTGCCAGCAGCTTAGACAGTAACGAGCTGTTTTTT,CASSLDSNELFF
16,few,TRBJ2-7,TRBD2,TRBV5-1,TGCGCCAGCAGCGCTACGACTAGCGGACCCTCCTACGAGCAGTACTTC,CASSATTSGPSYEQYF
15,.,TRBJ1-2,.,TRBV19,TGTGCCAGTAGTATTTCAGGCGGGCAAGCCTATGGCTACACCTTC,CASSISGGQAYGYTF
15,.,TRBJ1-1,TRBD1,TRBV10-3,TGTGCCGCCGCAAGACAGGGGGCGGGGAACACTGAAGCTTTCTTT,CAAARQGAGNTEAFF
17,.,TRBJ2-5,.,TRBV11-3,TGTGCCAGCAGCTTTTCACTCGGGAGCTTGGGTCAAGAGACCCAGTACTTC,CASSFSLGSLGQETQYF
15,.,TRBJ1-4,.,TRBV5-1,TGCGCCAGCAGCTCCTCGGGAGGGACGGAAGAAAAACTGTTTTTT,CASSSSGGTEEKLFF
15,.,TRBJ1-4,.,TRBV19,TGTGCCAGTAGTACCGCAGGGGCGCTAGGTGAAAAACTGTTTTTT,CASSTAGALGEKLFF
17,.,TRBJ1-4,.,TRBV7-6,TGTGCCAGCAGCTCGGCCCCGTGGGGGGGCCTTAATGAAAAACTGTTTTTT,CASSSAPWGGLNEKLFF
15,.,TRBJ2-7,TRBD2,TRBV11-2,TGTGCCAGCAGCCTCCGGGGGGGGGAAACTCTCGAGCAGTACTTC,CASSLRGGETLEQYF
17,.,TRBJ2-2,TRBD1,TRBV19,TGTGCCAGTAGTGCTCGGACAGGCACTAGGAACACCGGGGAGCTGTTTTTT,CASSARTGTRNTGELFF
19,.,TRBJ2-1,TRBD2,TRBV19,TGTGCCAGTGCTCTTTTTTTTGGGACTAGCGGGAGTCGACACAATGAGCAGTTCTTC,CASALFFGTSGSRHNEQFF
14,.,TRBJ1-4,TRBD1,TRBV11-2,TGTGCCAGCAGCCCTTGGGGGACAGGGGAGAAACTGTTTTTT,CASSPWGTGEKLFF
15,.,TRBJ2-5,TRBD2,TRBV28,TGTGCCAGCAGCCCTGGACTAGCGGGGTTTGAGACCCAGTACTTC,CASSPGLAGFETQYF
16,.,TRBJ2-1,.,TRBV24-1,TGTGCCACCAGTGAGTCCGGGACTTTCTCCTACAATGAGCAGTTCTTC,CATSESGTFSYNEQFF
12,.,TRBJ1-1,.,TRBV28,TGTGCCAGCAGTTTAGAGGGCACTGAAGCTTTCTTT,CASSLEGTEAFF
13,.,TRBJ1-2,TRBD1,TRBV12-3/TRBV12-4,TGTGCCAGCAGTCTGACAGGGGTCGATGGCTACACCTTC,CASSLTGVDGYTF
13,.,TRBJ2-7,.,TRBV18,TGTGCCAGCTCACAAGGTGAGGCCTACGAGCAGTACTTC,CASSQGEAYEQYF
15,.,TRBJ2-5,TRBD2,TRBV3-1/TRBV3-2,TGTGCCAGCAGCCAAGGGACTAGCGGGCGGGAGACCCAGTACTTC,CASSQGTSGRETQYF
13,.,TRBJ1-5,TRBD1,TRBV5-5,TGTGCCAGCAGCTTACAGGGGAGTCAGCCCCAGCATTTT,CASSLQGSQPQHF
16,.,TRBJ2-3,TRBD2,TRBV5-1,TGCGCCAGCAGGTTTCTAGCGGGGCCTAGCACAGATACGCAGTATTTT,CASRFLAGPSTDTQYF
13,.,TRBJ1-5,TRBD1,TRBV7-2,TGTGCCAGCGGGGGACAGAACAATCAGCCCCAGCATTTT,CASGGQNNQPQHF
14,.,TRBJ2-7,TRBD2,TRBV5-1,TGCGCCAGCAGCTTGGTCGCGGGAGGTACCGAGCAGTACTTC,CASSLVAGGTEQYF
15,once,TRBJ2-1,TRBD1,TRBV6-5,TGTGCCAGCAGCCTGGACAGGGGTCTTCACAATGAGCAGTTCTTC,CASSLDRGLHNEQFF
15,.,TRBJ1-4,.,TRBV27,TGTGCCAGCAGTAAGTCGAGCACAACTAATGAAAAACTGTTTTTT,CASSKSSTTNEKLFF
16,.,TRBJ2-3,TRBD2,TRBV4-1,TGCGCCAGCAGCCAAGCAGCGGGGGCGAACACAGATACGCAGTATTTT,CASSQAAGANTDTQYF
14,.,TRBJ1-1,.,TRBV5-1,TGCGCCAGCAGCTTGTCGGGGGGGAACACTGAAGCTTTCTTT,CASSLSGGNTEAFF
13,few,TRBJ2-7,TRBD1,TRBV6-6,TGTGCCAGCAGTTACTCCAGGGGGCTCGAGCAGTACTTC,CASSYSRGLEQYF
13,.,TRBJ2-3,TRBD2,TRBV29-1,TGCAGCGGCGGGGGACCCCCCACAGATACGCAGTATTTT,CSGGGPPTDTQYF
15,.,TRBJ2-1,.,TRBV5-1,TGCGCCAGCAGCTTGGTTTCAGGGGTTCCCCATGAGCAGTTCTTC,CASSLVSGVPHEQFF
15,.,TRBJ1-6,.,TRBV27,TGTGCCAGCAGTTTTTGGCAGATTAATAATTCACCCCTCCACTTT,CASSFWQINNSPLHF
17,.,TRBJ1-5,TRBD1,TRBV11-2,TGTGCCAGCAGCCCGAGGACAGGGCCGCAGAGCAATCAGCCCCAGCATTTT,CASSPRTGPQSNQPQHF
17,few,TRBJ1-1,TRBD1,TRBV6-2/TRBV6-3,TGTGCCAGCAGTTACCGGGACAGGGGAAAGCGGAACACTGAAGCTTTCTTT,CASSYRDRGKRNTEAFF
14,few,TRBJ1-6,TRBD1,TRBV5-1,TGCGCCAGCAGCAGGACAGGGATTAATTCACCCCTCCACTTT,CASSRTGINSPLHF